These 20 T cell receptor beta chains originate from one sample sequenced in a study of cytotoxic CD8 clonotypes in ibrutinib-treated CLL. Clones were sequenced by immunoSEQ multiplex PCR, and TCRdb holds only the in-frame ones, with some missing. The sample records approximately 100,000 clones, 58% being singletons. The starting material was PBMCs, obtained after 24 months of ibrutinib treatment. These receptors were collected from a human donor with chronic lymphocytic leukemia.

The table lists this clone with many counts. The chain uses TRBV2 and TRBJ1-6; TRBD1 matches 8 bases. This CDR3 contains 16 residues. CDR1 is SNHLY, CDR2 FYNNEI, per germline. J gave up 10 bases and V 4 bases, and 12 bases lay outside the gene matches. CDR3 amino acids: CASSVSTGVSESPLHF. CDR3 coding DNA: TGTGCCAGCAGTGTCTCGACAGGGGTAAGCGAATCACCCCTCCACTTT.

V usage is TRBV7-6 and J usage is TRBJ2-7; D uncertain. Trimming stripped 5 bases from V and 0 bases from J, with 8 bases between. This CDR3 spans 13 amino acids. The germline CDR1 and CDR2 sequences are SGHVS and FNYEAQ. The DNA for the CDR3 is TGTGCCAGCAGCCCCGCCGCCTCCTACGAGCAGTACTTC. Its protein product is CASSPAASYEQYF.

The chain employs TRBV30 and TRBJ1-5, with 9 bases matching TRBD1. The CDR3 is 17 amino acids. J was trimmed by 2 bases and V by 2 bases; bases with no gene match: 10. Germline V gene lookup returns CDR1 GTSNPN and CDR2 SVGIG (reference sequence). The CDR3 here is CAWSPGQGDSGNQPQHF. Here the CDR3 DNA reads TGTGCCTGGAGTCCGGGACAGGGAGATTCCGGCAATCAGCCCCAGCATTTT.

V usage is TRBV19 and J usage is TRBJ1-6; D ambiguous. V was shortened by 2 bases and J by 7 bases, with 12 bases between the two germline ends. The CDR3 is 15 amino acids. Per the germline V gene, CDR1 is LNHDA and CDR2 is SQIVND (reference sequence). In nucleotides, the CDR3 is TGTGCCAGTAGTATATCATGGGCGTCGAATTCACCCCTCCACTTT. It translates to CASSISWASNSPLHF.

The V call is TRBV28, the J call TRBJ1-2, with D tentatively TRBD1 (5 bases). V gave up 2 bases and J gave up 7 bases, with 17 bases separating them. Germline loops: CDR1 MDHEN, CDR2 SYDVKM. CDR3 size: 15 residues. The CDR3, as DNA: TGTGCCAGCAGTTTAGGAGGGGCCCGGGACTTTGGCTACACCTTC. This gives the protein CASSLGGARDFGYTF.

The rearrangement links TRBV30 to TRBJ2-5; D might be TRBD2 (6 bases). Between the trimmed V and J ends, which lost 2 bases and 5 bases, there was a span of 18 bases. The CDR3 runs 15 residues. Germline CDR1 and CDR2: GTSNPN and SVGIG (reference sequence). The CDR3: CAWSLIRGAGETQYF. CDR3 nucleotides: TGTGCCTGGAGTCTAATAAGAGGGGCGGGGGAGACCCAGTACTTC.

Notes on this clone: Other DNA variants within this sample encode the same CDR3. Here the CDR3 DNA reads TGCGCCAGCAGCTCGGGGCCTTACAATGAGCAGTTCTTC. Protein product: CASSSGPYNEQFF. The rearrangement links TRBV5-1 to TRBJ2-1, with D perhaps given as TRBD1 or TRBD2 (5 bases each). CDR1 and CDR2 (germline): SGHRS, YFSETQ. The CDR3 runs 13 residues. The germline V and J ends were trimmed by 3 bases and 4 bases, with 8 bases remaining between them. Using reference TRBV5-1 and TRBJ2-1 for the parts outside the CDR3, the full variable domain is KAGVTQTPRYLIKTRGQQVTLSCSPISGHRSVSWYQQTPGQGLQFLFEYFSETQRNKGNFPGRFSGRQFSNSRSEMNVSTLELGDSALYLCASSSGPYNEQFFGPGTRLTVL.

This chain joins TRBV7-9 and TRBJ2-7; a weak D match, TRBD1 (5 bases). Trimming removed 8 bases at V and 0 bases at J, with 23 bases between. The germline V gene has CDR1 SEHNR and CDR2 FQNEAQ (reference sequence). The CDR3 spans 17 residues. CDR3: CASQDRSQGPNSYEQYF. CDR3 nucleotides: TGTGCCAGCCAGGACCGGTCTCAGGGCCCCAACTCCTACGAGCAGTACTTC.

The chain links TRBV29-1 to TRBJ1-1; D remains ambiguous. Per the germline V gene, CDR1 is SQVTM and CDR2 is ANQGSEA. The CDR3 has 11 amino acids. V lost 7 bases to trimming and J lost 0 bases, with 6 bases between them. The CDR3: CSGQLNTEAFF. CDR3 bases: TGCAGCGGTCAGTTGAACACTGAAGCTTTCTTT.

The count of this clone is one. The rearrangement joins TRBV5-6 to TRBJ2-5; D might be TRBD1 (6 bases). The germline gives CDR1 SGHDT, CDR2 YYEEEE. Trimming pared 3 bases from V and 10 bases from J, leaving 10 bases between. This CDR3 spans 11 amino acids. For the CDR3, the DNA is TGTGCCAGCAGCTGGCAGGGGAACCAGTACTTC. Translating gives CASSWQGNQYF.

The genes are TRBV18 and TRBJ2-1, with 11 bases aligning to TRBD1. This CDR3 spans 15 amino acids. The V gene end was trimmed by 6 bases and the J gene end by 9 bases; junction bases not matched to a gene: 10. CDR1 KGHSH and CDR2 LQKENI come from the germline V gene. CDR3: CASSQGQGANGEQFF. CDR3 DNA: TGTGCCAGCTCCCAAGGACAGGGGGCGAACGGTGAGCAGTTCTTC. Full variable domain (outside the CDR3, taken from reference TRBV18 and TRBJ2-1): NAGVMQNPRHLVRRRGQEARLRCSPMKGHSHVYWYRQLPEEGLKFMVYLQKENIIDESGMPKERFSAEFPKEGPSILRIQQVVRGDSAAYFCASSQGQGANGEQFFGPGTRLTVL.

CDR3 loop: CASSFEGATNTEAFF. The CDR3 coding sequence is TGCGCCAGCAGCTTTGAGGGGGCTACGAACACTGAAGCTTTCTTT. This chain joins TRBV5-1 and TRBJ1-1; 7 bases map to TRBD1. The CDR3 contains 15 residues. Germline-derived CDR1 and CDR2 are SGHRS and YFSETQ. V lost 2 bases, J lost 1 base, and 5 bases stayed unmatched.

Only a few counts were recorded for this clone. The chain uses TRBV12-5 and TRBJ2-5; 8 positions agree with TRBD1. The V gene end was trimmed by 2 bases and the J gene end by 5 bases; junction bases not matched to a gene: 10. This CDR3 is 16 amino acids long. Germline lookup yields CDR1 LGHNT and CDR2 FRNRAP. CDR3 bases: TGTGCTAGTGGTTTGCGGACTGGACAGGGTGGGGAGACCCAGTACTTC. Protein product: CASGLRTGQGGETQYF.

The rearrangement joins TRBV2 to TRBJ1-5; D is unresolved. V lost 6 bases, J lost 7 bases, and 13 bases lay in between. CDR3 length: 13 residues. Per the germline V gene, CDR1 is SNHLY and CDR2 is FYNNEI. Here the CDR3 reads CASRGRVGQPQHF. As DNA, the CDR3 is TGTGCCAGCAGGGGAAGGGTAGGGCAGCCCCAGCATTTT.

In its sample, this clone was seen a few times. V and J are TRBV6-6 and TRBJ1-2; 9 bases agree with TRBD1. Germline values: CDR1 MNHNY, CDR2 SVGAGI (reference sequence). The trim removed 7 bases at V and 6 bases at J, leaving 9 bases unmatched. This CDR3 contains 14 residues. The CDR3 coding sequence is TGTGCCAGCACCTCAGGACAGGGGTTAGATGGCTACACCTTC. Protein product: CASTSGQGLDGYTF.

The V and J genes are TRBV7-6 and TRBJ1-1; D gene uncertain. The germline gives CDR1 SGHVS, CDR2 FNYEAQ. With 6 bases removed from V and 0 bases from J, the gap between germline ends came to 11 bases. The CDR3 is made up of 14 amino acids. DNA for the CDR3: TGTGCCAGCAGTAGAAGCAGTCTGAACACTGAAGCTTTCTTT. Residues: CASSRSSLNTEAFF.

The table lists this clone with a count of one. A read error is possible here, since a much larger clone lies one base away. CDR3 coding DNA: TGCGCCAGCAACCAAGATTGGGGTAGCGGGTACGAGCAGTACTTC. This gives the protein CASNQDWGSGYEQYF. The chain joins TRBV4-3 to TRBJ2-7, with 7 bases identical to TRBD2. Per the germline V gene, CDR1 is LGHNA and CDR2 is YSLEER. This CDR3 region has 15 residues.

As concerns this clone: Mismatch with germline at one junction end may stem from a read error. The V gene is TRBV2, the J gene TRBJ2-1; TRBD2 agrees at 9 bases. The CDR3 has 13 amino acids. CDR1 SNHLY and CDR2 FYNNEI come from the germline V gene. The CDR3 region is CASTLETSGFRVF. As DNA, the CDR3 is TGTGCCAGCACGTTGGAGACTAGCGGATTTCGGGTCTTC. The full variable domain, with the rest looked up from reference TRBV2 and TRBJ2-1, is EPEVTQTPSHQVTQMGQEVILRCVPISNHLYFYWYRQILGQKVEFLVSFYNNEISEKSEIFDDQFSVERPDGSNFTLKIRSTKLEDSAMYFCASTLETSGFRVFGPGTRLTVL.

This clone showed up just once. The CDR3 here is CASSQGLTNTGELFF. The CDR3 coding sequence is TGCGCCAGCAGCCAAGGACTAACGAACACCGGGGAGCTGTTTTTT. This rearrangement joins TRBV4-3 to TRBJ2-2, with a weak D call TRBD2 (5 bases). CDR3 length: 15 residues. The germline V and J ends were trimmed by 1 base and 0 bases, with 6 bases remaining between them. Germline V gene sequence: CDR1 LGHNA, CDR2 YSLEER.

The V gene is TRBV30, the J gene TRBJ1-1; D not certain. Germline assignment: CDR1 GTSNPN and CDR2 SVGIG (reference sequence). V dropped 3 bases and J dropped 2 bases, with 13 bases sitting between them. The CDR3 has 14 amino acids. The CDR3 region is CAWRAITSNTEAFF. The CDR3 region has the DNA TGTGCCTGGAGGGCGATTACCTCCAACACTGAAGCTTTCTTT.